These T cell receptor beta chains were read from a single sample in a study of blood T cell repertoires in COVID-19. Some clones are missing from TCRdb's copy, which holds only in-frame ones; the method was immunoSEQ multiplex PCR. The sample includes hundreds of thousands of clones, 80% to 90% of them seen just once. The sequenced sample consisted of PBMCs or T cells enriched from blood (not recorded which). The source is a man aged 25-45 years who had recovered from COVID-19. The CDR3 runs from the conserved cysteine through the conserved F or W. The D gene is left open where the match is weak. Clone size is given for some rows only: seen once, a few or many times, or a class if the clone is expanded.

clone_size,d_call,v_call,j_call,cdr3_length,cdr3_aa,cdr3_nt
once,TRBD2,TRBV24-1,TRBJ2-1,14,CATSTSGRVHEQFF,TGTGCCACCAGCACTAGCGGGAGGGTCCATGAGCAGTTCTTC
-,-,TRBV12-2,TRBJ2-1,17,CASRLAGTGSSYNEQFF,TGTGCAAGTCGCTTAGCGGGGACAGGGAGCTCCTACAATGAGCAGTTCTTC
-,-,TRBV7-6,TRBJ1-1,15,CASSLQGQAGTEAFF,TGTGCCAGCAGCTTACAAGGACAAGCGGGAACTGAAGCTTTCTTT
-,TRBD2,TRBV10-2,TRBJ2-1,13,CASGAGGHNEQFF,TGCGCCAGCGGGGCGGGGGGCCATAATGAGCAGTTCTTC
-,-,TRBV2,TRBJ1-4,15,CASSSTDRRNEKLFF,TGTGCCAGCAGTTCTACGGACAGACGAAATGAAAAACTGTTTTTT
once,TRBD1,TRBV6-5,TRBJ2-7,15,CASSYARTGAYEQYF,TGTGCCAGCAGTTACGCACGGACAGGGGCGTACGAGCAGTACTTC
-,TRBD1,TRBV28,TRBJ1-2,13,CATLTGGDYGYTF,TGTGCCACCCTAACAGGGGGCGACTATGGCTACACCTTC
-,TRBD1,TRBV19,TRBJ1-5,14,CASSTGGGNQPQHF,TGTGCCAGTAGTACAGGGGGCGGCAATCAGCCCCAGCATTTT
-,TRBD1,TRBV5-1,TRBJ2-7,14,CASSLGTGGYEQYF,TGCGCCAGCAGCTTGGGTACAGGGGGCTACGAGCAGTACTTC
-,-,TRBV21-1,TRBJ1-1,18,CASSIFCWGDRDNTEAFF,TGTGCCAGCAGCATTTTCTGTTGGGGGGATCGGGACAACACTGAAGCTTTCTTT
-,-,TRBV15,TRBJ2-7,17,CATSRSPTWYSSYEQYF,TGTGCCACCAGCAGATCCCCTACGTGGTACAGCTCCTACGAGCAGTACTTC
-,-,TRBV10-1,TRBJ1-3,13,CASSESAGNTIYF,TGCGCCAGCAGTGAGTCCGCTGGAAACACCATATATTTT
-,-,TRBV15,TRBJ1-3,16,CATSRGGTNSGNTIYF,TGTGCCACCAGCAGAGGTGGCACCAACTCTGGAAACACCATATATTTT
-,TRBD1,TRBV3-1/TRBV3-2,TRBJ1-2,15,CASSPTTGWTYGYTF,TGTGCCAGCAGCCCGACGACAGGGTGGACCTATGGCTACACCTTC
-,TRBD1,TRBV4-1,TRBJ1-4,14,CASSQGQGVEKLFF,TGCGCCAGCAGCCAAGGACAGGGGGTTGAAAAACTGTTTTTT
-,TRBD1,TRBV27,TRBJ1-2,13,CASSFGQGYGYTF,TGTGCCAGCAGTTTCGGACAGGGCTATGGCTACACCTTC
-,-,TRBV19,TRBJ2-1,12,CASSIGSNEQFF,TGTGCCAGTAGTATAGGGAGTAATGAGCAGTTCTTC